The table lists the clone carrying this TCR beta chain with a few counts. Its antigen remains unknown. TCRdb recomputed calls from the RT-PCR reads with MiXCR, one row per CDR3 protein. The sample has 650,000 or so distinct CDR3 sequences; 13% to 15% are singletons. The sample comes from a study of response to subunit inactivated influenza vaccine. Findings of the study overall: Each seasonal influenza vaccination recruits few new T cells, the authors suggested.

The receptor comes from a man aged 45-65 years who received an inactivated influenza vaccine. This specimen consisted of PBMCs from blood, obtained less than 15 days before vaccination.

Here the CDR3 DNA reads TGTGCCATCAGGGAGGACAGCGCGGGGGGGGAGCAGTACTTC. This encodes CAIREDSAGGEQYF. This sequence joins TRBV10-3 and TRBJ2-7; 9 nucleotides agree with TRBD2. With V trimmed by 6 bases and J by 7 bases, 10 bases remained unmatched. The CDR3 has 14 residues. CDR1 and CDR2 (germline): ENHRY, SYGVKD.